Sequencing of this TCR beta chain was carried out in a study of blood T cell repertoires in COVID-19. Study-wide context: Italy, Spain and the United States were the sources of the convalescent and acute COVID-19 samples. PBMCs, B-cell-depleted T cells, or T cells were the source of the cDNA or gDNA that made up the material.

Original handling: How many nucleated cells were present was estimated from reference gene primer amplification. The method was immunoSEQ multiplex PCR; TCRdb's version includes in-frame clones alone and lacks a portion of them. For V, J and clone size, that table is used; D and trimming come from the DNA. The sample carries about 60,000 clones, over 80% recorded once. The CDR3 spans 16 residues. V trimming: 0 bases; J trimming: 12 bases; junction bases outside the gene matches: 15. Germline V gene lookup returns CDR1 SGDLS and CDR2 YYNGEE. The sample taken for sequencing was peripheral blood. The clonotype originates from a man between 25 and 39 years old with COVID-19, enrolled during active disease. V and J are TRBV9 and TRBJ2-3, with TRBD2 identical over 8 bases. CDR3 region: CASSVVGGAPGPLQYF. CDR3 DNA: TGTGCCAGCAGCGTAGTCGGGGGGGCGCCGGGACCCCTTCAGTATTTT.